These T cell receptor beta chains were read from a single sample in a study of T cell changes during pregnancy in multiple sclerosis. Sequencing was performed with immunoSEQ multiplex PCR; in TCRdb, only in-frame clones are kept and a portion is missing. Here the sample spans roughly 100,000 clones, about nine tenths being singletons. The source material was peripheral blood, sampled after pregnancy. The source is a female donor in good health, enrolled as a control in a pregnancy study. CDR3s include the opening cysteine and the closing phenylalanine or tryptophan. The D gene is left open where the match is weak. The size entry is marked missing in some rows and otherwise reads once, few, many or a size class.

cdr3_nt: TGTGCCAGCAGCAGAACAGGGGCGATACGGGGCACAGATACGCAGTATTTT
cdr3_aa: CASSRTGAIRGTDTQYF
d_call: TRBD1
j_call: TRBJ2-3
clone_size: .
v_call: TRBV7-2

cdr3_nt: TGTGCCAGCAGCGCGCGCAGGGGGCCCCAGCATTTT
cdr3_aa: CASSARRGPQHF
d_call: .
j_call: TRBJ1-5
clone_size: .
v_call: TRBV5-6

cdr3_nt: TGTGCCAGCAGCTTAACGACGGGGGGTAATCAGCCCCAGCATTTT
cdr3_aa: CASSLTTGGNQPQHF
d_call: .
j_call: TRBJ1-5
clone_size: .
v_call: TRBV7-2

cdr3_nt: TGTGCCAGCAGAAGACAGGCTAACTATGGCTACACCTTC
cdr3_aa: CASRRQANYGYTF
d_call: .
j_call: TRBJ1-2
clone_size: .
v_call: TRBV6-5

cdr3_nt: TGCGCCAGCAGCCAACTGCGGAATTCACCCCTCCACTTT
cdr3_aa: CASSQLRNSPLHF
d_call: .
j_call: TRBJ1-6
clone_size: .
v_call: TRBV4-3

cdr3_nt: TGTGCCAGCAGTGAAAGAGGACTAACCGGGGAGCTGTTTTTT
cdr3_aa: CASSERGLTGELFF
d_call: .
j_call: TRBJ2-2
clone_size: few
v_call: TRBV6-4

cdr3_nt: TGCGCCAGCAGCCAAGAAATGGGACAGAACAATCAGCCCCAGCATTTT
cdr3_aa: CASSQEMGQNNQPQHF
d_call: TRBD1
j_call: TRBJ1-5
clone_size: .
v_call: TRBV4-3

cdr3_nt: TGTGCCATCAGTGAGGAGGACAGACCATCCTACGAGCAGTACTTC
cdr3_aa: CAISEEDRPSYEQYF
d_call: .
j_call: TRBJ2-7
clone_size: .
v_call: TRBV10-3

cdr3_nt: TGTGCCAGTAGTATCGGAGGGGTTACCGGGGAGCTGTTTTTT
cdr3_aa: CASSIGGVTGELFF
d_call: .
j_call: TRBJ2-2
clone_size: .
v_call: TRBV19

cdr3_nt: TGCGCCAGCAGCTGGGAGAAAGAGACCCAGTACTTC
cdr3_aa: CASSWEKETQYF
d_call: .
j_call: TRBJ2-5
clone_size: .
v_call: TRBV5-1

cdr3_nt: TGTGCCAGCAGGGCAGGGGGGCCTTACGAGCAGTACTTC
cdr3_aa: CASRAGGPYEQYF
d_call: .
j_call: TRBJ2-7
clone_size: .
v_call: TRBV28

cdr3_nt: TGTGCCAGCAGTGCCCCCGTTGGCGGAATGGGGGAGCTGTTTTTT
cdr3_aa: CASSAPVGGMGELFF
d_call: .
j_call: TRBJ2-2
clone_size: .
v_call: TRBV2

cdr3_nt: TGTGCCAGTAGCGGCCGTCGGGGAGCGGCCTACGAGCAGTACTTC
cdr3_aa: CASSGRRGAAYEQYF
d_call: .
j_call: TRBJ2-7
clone_size: .
v_call: TRBV19

cdr3_nt: TGTGCCAGCAGCGTAACCGTTAGAAATACGCAGTATTTT
cdr3_aa: CASSVTVRNTQYF
d_call: .
j_call: TRBJ2-3
clone_size: .
v_call: TRBV9

cdr3_nt: TGCGCCAGCAGTGAGCCGATTATCCAACGCCAAGGACAGGGGCGTTATGGCTACACCTTC
cdr3_aa: CASSEPIIQRQGQGRYGYTF
d_call: TRBD1
j_call: TRBJ1-2
clone_size: few
v_call: TRBV10-1

cdr3_nt: TGTGCCACCAAAATTACCGGGACTGAAGCTTTCTTT
cdr3_aa: CATKITGTEAFF
d_call: .
j_call: TRBJ1-1
clone_size: once
v_call: TRBV28

cdr3_nt: TGTGCCAGCAGTGACTCATTCGCGACCGGGGAGCTGTTTTTT
cdr3_aa: CASSDSFATGELFF
d_call: .
j_call: TRBJ2-2
clone_size: .
v_call: TRBV6-4

cdr3_nt: TGTGCCAGCAGACAGGGGCTTAACTATGGCTACACCTTC
cdr3_aa: CASRQGLNYGYTF
d_call: TRBD1
j_call: TRBJ1-2
clone_size: .
v_call: TRBV6-1

cdr3_nt: TGTGCCAGCAGCTTAGATCGTAGCTCCTACAATGAGCAGTTCTTC
cdr3_aa: CASSLDRSSYNEQFF
d_call: .
j_call: TRBJ2-1
clone_size: .
v_call: TRBV11-3

cdr3_nt: TGCGCCAGCAGCAGGATTGCGGGGGGCTACAATGAGCAGTTCTTC
cdr3_aa: CASSRIAGGYNEQFF
d_call: TRBD2
j_call: TRBJ2-1
clone_size: .
v_call: TRBV4-1

cdr3_nt: TGTGCCAGCAGTCGCACAGGGGGCGCGTATCAAGCCGGGGAGCTGTTTTTT
cdr3_aa: CASSRTGGAYQAGELFF
d_call: TRBD1
j_call: TRBJ2-2
clone_size: .
v_call: TRBV7-9

cdr3_nt: TGTGCCAGCAGCCTCGACAGGGGTGACATTCAGTACTTC
cdr3_aa: CASSLDRGDIQYF
d_call: TRBD1
j_call: TRBJ2-4
clone_size: .
v_call: TRBV7-2

cdr3_nt: TGTGCCAGCAGCAACAGCGGCTACGAGCAGTACTTC
cdr3_aa: CASSNSGYEQYF
d_call: .
j_call: TRBJ2-7
clone_size: once
v_call: TRBV9

cdr3_nt: TGTGCCAGCAGCTACGGACAGCCCAATCAGCCCCAGCATTTT
cdr3_aa: CASSYGQPNQPQHF
d_call: .
j_call: TRBJ1-5
clone_size: .
v_call: TRBV7-9

cdr3_nt: TGTGCCAGCAGCTTTCGGACTAGCCCCTACAATGAGCAGTTCTTC
cdr3_aa: CASSFRTSPYNEQFF
d_call: TRBD2
j_call: TRBJ2-1
clone_size: .
v_call: TRBV11-2

cdr3_nt: TGCAGCGTGGGGACAGTAAGGGGAATCAACACTGAAGCTTTCTTT
cdr3_aa: CSVGTVRGINTEAFF
d_call: TRBD1
j_call: TRBJ1-1
clone_size: few
v_call: TRBV29-1

cdr3_nt: TGCGCCAGCAGCTTCAGGGGGACCGAGGATACGCAGTATTTT
cdr3_aa: CASSFRGTEDTQYF
d_call: TRBD1
j_call: TRBJ2-3
clone_size: .
v_call: TRBV5-1

cdr3_nt: TGTGCCATTCGTGGACAGGGACCTTCCAATGAGCAGTTCTTC
cdr3_aa: CAIRGQGPSNEQFF
d_call: TRBD1
j_call: TRBJ2-1
clone_size: .
v_call: TRBV4-2

cdr3_nt: TGTGCCAGCAGTTTTACAGGGGAAGGTGGAGAGACCCAGTACTTC
cdr3_aa: CASSFTGEGGETQYF
d_call: TRBD1
j_call: TRBJ2-5
clone_size: .
v_call: TRBV6-5